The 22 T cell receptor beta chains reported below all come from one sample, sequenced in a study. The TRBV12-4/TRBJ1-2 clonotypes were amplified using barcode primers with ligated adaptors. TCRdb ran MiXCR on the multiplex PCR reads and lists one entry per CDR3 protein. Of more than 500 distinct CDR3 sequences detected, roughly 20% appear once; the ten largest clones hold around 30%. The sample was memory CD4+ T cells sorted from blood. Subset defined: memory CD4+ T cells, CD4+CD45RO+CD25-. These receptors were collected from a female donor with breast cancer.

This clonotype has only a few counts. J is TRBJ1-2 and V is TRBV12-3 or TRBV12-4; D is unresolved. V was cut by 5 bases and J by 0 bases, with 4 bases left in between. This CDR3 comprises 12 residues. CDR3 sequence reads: CASSPANYGYTF. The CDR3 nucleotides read TGTGCCAGCAGTCCTGCTAACTATGGCTACACCTTC.

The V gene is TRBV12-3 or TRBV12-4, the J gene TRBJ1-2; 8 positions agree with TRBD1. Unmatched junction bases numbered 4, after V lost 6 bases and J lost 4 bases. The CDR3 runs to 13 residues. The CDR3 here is CASSLGQVYGYTF. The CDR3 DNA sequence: TGTGCCAGCAGCCTGGGACAGGTCTATGGCTACACCTTC.

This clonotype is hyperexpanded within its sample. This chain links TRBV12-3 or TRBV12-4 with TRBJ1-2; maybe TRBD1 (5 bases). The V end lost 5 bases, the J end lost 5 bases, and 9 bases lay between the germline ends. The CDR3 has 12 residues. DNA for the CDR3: TGTGCCAGCAGTCGGGACCGATATGGCTACACCTTC. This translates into CASSRDRYGYTF.

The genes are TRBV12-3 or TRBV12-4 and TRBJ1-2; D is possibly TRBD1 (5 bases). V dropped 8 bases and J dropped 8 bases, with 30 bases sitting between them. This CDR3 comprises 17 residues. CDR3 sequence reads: CASGLLRRRGGELGYTF. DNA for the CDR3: TGTGCCAGCGGCCTGTTACGTAGGAGGGGCGGGGAGTTAGGCTACACCTTC.

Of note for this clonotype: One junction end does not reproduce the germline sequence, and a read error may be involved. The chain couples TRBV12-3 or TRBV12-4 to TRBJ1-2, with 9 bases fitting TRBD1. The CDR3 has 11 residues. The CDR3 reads CASSPRTGANF. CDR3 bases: TGTGCCAGCAGCCCTAGGACAGGGGCAAACTTC.

The CDR3 region has the DNA TGTGCCAGCAGTGCCCGGGACAGGGTTTATGGCTACACCTTC. Protein product: CASSARDRVYGYTF. This sequence joins TRBV12-3 or TRBV12-4 and TRBJ1-2; 9 nucleotides align to TRBD1. The CDR3 has 14 amino acids. The trim removed 5 bases at V and 5 bases at J, leaving 6 bases unmatched.

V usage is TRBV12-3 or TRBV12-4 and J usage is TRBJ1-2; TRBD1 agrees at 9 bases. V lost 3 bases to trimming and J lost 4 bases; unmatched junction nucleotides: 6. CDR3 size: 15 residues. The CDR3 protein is CASSLQDRGGYGYTF. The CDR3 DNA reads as TGTGCCAGCAGTTTGCAGGACAGGGGCGGCTATGGCTACACCTTC.

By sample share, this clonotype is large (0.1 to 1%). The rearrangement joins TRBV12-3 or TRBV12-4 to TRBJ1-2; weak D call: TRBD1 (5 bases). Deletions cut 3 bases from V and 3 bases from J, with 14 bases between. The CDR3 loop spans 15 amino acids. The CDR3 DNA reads TGTGCCAGCAGTTTGGACAAAGCGGGATACTATGGCTACACCTTC. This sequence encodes CASSLDKAGYYGYTF.

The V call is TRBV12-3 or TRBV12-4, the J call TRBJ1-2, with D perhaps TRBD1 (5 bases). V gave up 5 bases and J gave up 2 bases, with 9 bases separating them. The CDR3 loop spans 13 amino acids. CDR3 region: CASSLTGNYGYTF. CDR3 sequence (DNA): TGTGCCAGCAGTCTTACAGGCAACTATGGCTACACCTTC.

The DNA of the CDR3 is TGTGCCAGCAGTTTAGCGCTGACAGGGGCTAACGGCTACACCTTC. This translates into CASSLALTGANGYTF. The V call is TRBV12-3 or TRBV12-4, the J call TRBJ1-2; TRBD1 matches 8 bases. The J segment lost 8 bases and the V segment lost 0 bases, leaving 8 bases of the junction unmatched. The CDR3 covers 15 residues.

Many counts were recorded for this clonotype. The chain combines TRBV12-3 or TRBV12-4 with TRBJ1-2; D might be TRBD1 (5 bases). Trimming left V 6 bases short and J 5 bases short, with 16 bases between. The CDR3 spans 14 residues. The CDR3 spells CASRQTQEEYGYTF. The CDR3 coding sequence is TGTGCCAGCAGGCAAACACAGGAGGAGTATGGCTACACCTTC.

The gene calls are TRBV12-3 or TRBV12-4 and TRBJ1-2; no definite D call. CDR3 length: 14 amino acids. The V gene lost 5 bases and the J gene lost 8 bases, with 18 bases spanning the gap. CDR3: CASSLSPLGRGYTF. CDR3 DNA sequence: TGTGCCAGCAGTCTCTCCCCACTCGGGCGCGGCTACACCTTC.

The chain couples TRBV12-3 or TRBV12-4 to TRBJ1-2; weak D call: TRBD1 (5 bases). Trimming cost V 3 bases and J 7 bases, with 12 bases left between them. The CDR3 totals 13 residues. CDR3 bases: TGTGCCAGCAGTTTCGAGGGGAGGAGTGGCTACACCTTC. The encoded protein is CASSFEGRSGYTF.

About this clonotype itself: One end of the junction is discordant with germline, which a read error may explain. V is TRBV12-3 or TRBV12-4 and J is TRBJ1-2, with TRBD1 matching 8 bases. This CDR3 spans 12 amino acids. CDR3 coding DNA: TGTGCCAACAGTCAGGGACAGGCGGGCTACACCTTC. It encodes CANSQGQAGYTF.

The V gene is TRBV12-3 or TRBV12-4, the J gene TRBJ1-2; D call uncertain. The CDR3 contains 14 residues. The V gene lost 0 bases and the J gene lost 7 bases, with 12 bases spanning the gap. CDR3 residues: CASSLARSGFGYTF. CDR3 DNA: TGTGCCAGCAGTTTAGCTCGGTCCGGATTTGGCTACACCTTC.

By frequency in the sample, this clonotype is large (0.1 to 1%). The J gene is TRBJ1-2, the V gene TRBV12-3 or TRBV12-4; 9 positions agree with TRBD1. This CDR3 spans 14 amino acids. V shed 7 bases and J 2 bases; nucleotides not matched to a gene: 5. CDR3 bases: TGTGCCAGCACTCGGACAGGGGAGAACTATGGCTACACCTTC. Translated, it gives CASTRTGENYGYTF.

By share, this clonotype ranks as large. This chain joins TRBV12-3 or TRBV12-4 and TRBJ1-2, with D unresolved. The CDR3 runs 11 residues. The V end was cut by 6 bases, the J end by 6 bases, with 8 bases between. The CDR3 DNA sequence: TGTGCCAGCAGGCAAACCGATGGCTACACCTTC. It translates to CASRQTDGYTF.

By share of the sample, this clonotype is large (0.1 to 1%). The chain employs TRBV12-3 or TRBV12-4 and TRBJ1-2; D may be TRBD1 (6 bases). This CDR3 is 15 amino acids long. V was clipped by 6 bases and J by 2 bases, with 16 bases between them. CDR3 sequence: CASSHTGTTNYGYTF. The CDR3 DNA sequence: TGTGCCAGCAGCCACACAGGGACCACAAACTATGGCTACACCTTC.

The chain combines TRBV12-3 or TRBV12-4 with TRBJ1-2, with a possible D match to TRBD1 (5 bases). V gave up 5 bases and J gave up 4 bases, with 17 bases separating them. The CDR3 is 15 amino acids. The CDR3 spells CASSRDRSASYGYTF. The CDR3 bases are TGTGCCAGCAGTCGGGACCGATCCGCATCCTATGGCTACACCTTC.

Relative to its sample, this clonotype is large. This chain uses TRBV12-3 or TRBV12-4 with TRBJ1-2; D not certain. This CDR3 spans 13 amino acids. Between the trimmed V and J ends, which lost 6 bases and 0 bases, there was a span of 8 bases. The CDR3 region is CASSSTANYGYTF. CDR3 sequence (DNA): TGTGCCAGCAGCTCAACAGCTAACTATGGCTACACCTTC.

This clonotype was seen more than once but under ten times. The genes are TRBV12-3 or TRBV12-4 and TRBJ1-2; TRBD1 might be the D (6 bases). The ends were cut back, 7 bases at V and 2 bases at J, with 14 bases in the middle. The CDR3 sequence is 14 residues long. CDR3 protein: CASTRTEGNYGYTF. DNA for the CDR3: TGTGCCAGCACTCGGACAGAGGGGAACTATGGCTACACCTTC.

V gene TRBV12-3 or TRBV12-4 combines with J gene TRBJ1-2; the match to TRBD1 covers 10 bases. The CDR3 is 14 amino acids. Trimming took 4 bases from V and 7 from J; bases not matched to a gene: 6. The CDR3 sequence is CASSSGTGAGGYTF. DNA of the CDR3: TGTGCCAGCAGTTCCGGGACAGGGGCTGGTGGCTACACCTTC.